The rows below give T cell receptor beta chains drawn from one sample of a study of blood T cell repertoires in COVID-19. The method was immunoSEQ multiplex PCR; TCRdb's version includes in-frame clones alone and lacks a portion of them. The data show about 72,000 clones, around 86% seen once. Sequenced material: peripheral blood. Source of these receptors: a young man with acute or convalescent COVID-19. The CDR3 runs from the conserved cysteine through the conserved F or W. Each record gives: clone size, V gene, D gene, J gene, CDR3 protein, CDR3 DNA. The D gene is left open where the match is weak. The size field is filled for only some rows; it gives once, few, many or a size class.

NA,TRBV28,TRBD1,TRBJ1-3,CASSRDSSSGNTIYF,TGTGCCAGCAGTAGGGACAGTTCCTCTGGAAACACCATATATTTT
NA,TRBV2,NA,TRBJ2-7,CASSGILPAYEQYF,TGTGCCAGCAGTGGTATACTGCCTGCCTACGAGCAGTACTTC
once,TRBV7-3,TRBD2,TRBJ2-2,CASSLILASGNTGELFF,TGTGCCAGCAGCTTAATTTTGGCTAGCGGGAACACCGGGGAGCTGTTTTTT
NA,TRBV6-5,NA,TRBJ2-3,CASRASHTDTQYF,TGTGCCAGCAGGGCTAGTCATACAGATACGCAGTATTTT
NA,TRBV27,TRBD2,TRBJ2-7,CASRPSGSYEQYF,TGTGCCAGCAGGCCTAGCGGGTCCTACGAGCAGTACTTC
NA,TRBV27,NA,TRBJ1-1,CASTYSGGTEAFF,TGTGCCAGCACCTATTCTGGAGGCACTGAAGCTTTCTTT
few,TRBV28,NA,TRBJ2-7,CASSLTVPYEQYF,TGTGCCAGTTCCCTGACAGTTCCCTACGAGCAGTACTTC
NA,TRBV19,NA,TRBJ2-3,CASSIGRLPRADTQYF,TGTGCCAGTAGTATAGGGCGACTCCCCAGGGCAGATACGCAGTATTTT
NA,TRBV19,NA,TRBJ2-2,CASQYRGGANTGELFF,TGTGCCAGCCAGTACAGGGGGGGCGCGAACACCGGGGAGCTGTTTTTT
NA,TRBV5-5,NA,TRBJ1-3,CASSLVPQGSSGNTIYF,TGTGCCAGCAGCTTGGTGCCGCAGGGTTCCTCTGGAAACACCATATATTTT
NA,TRBV7-9,NA,TRBJ2-1,CAGALYNEQFF,TGTGCCGGGGCGCTTTACAATGAGCAGTTCTTC
NA,TRBV29-1,TRBD2,TRBJ2-3,CSVAGAGGSTDTQYF,TGCAGCGTTGCGGGAGCGGGAGGTTCCACAGATACGCAGTATTTT
NA,TRBV11-2,TRBD2,TRBJ2-2,CASSPRLASNTGELFF,TGTGCCAGCAGCCCGCGACTAGCCTCGAACACCGGGGAGCTGTTTTTT
NA,TRBV4-1,TRBD1,TRBJ2-1,CASSQPRTGGKNEQFF,TGCGCCAGCAGCCAACCACGGACAGGGGGTAAAAATGAGCAGTTCTTC
NA,TRBV7-3,TRBD1,TRBJ2-3,CASSYRGLDTQYF,TGTGCCAGCAGCTACAGGGGGCTGGATACGCAGTATTTT
NA,TRBV28,NA,TRBJ1-5,CASTLAGRNQPQHF,TGTGCCAGCACATTAGCGGGGAGAAATCAGCCCCAGCATTTT
once,TRBV5-4,TRBD1,TRBJ2-3,CASSLQGEDTQYF,TGTGCCAGCAGCTTGCAGGGGGAGGATACGCAGTATTTT
NA,TRBV19,NA,TRBJ2-6,CASSGAGANVLTF,TGTGCCAGTAGCGGAGCCGGGGCCAACGTCCTGACTTTC
once,TRBV3-1/TRBV3-2,TRBD1,TRBJ2-5,CASSSGPGQGAETQYF,TGTGCCAGCAGCTCAGGACCGGGACAGGGGGCAGAGACCCAGTACTTC
NA,TRBV11-2,TRBD1,TRBJ1-6,CASSLDRVRSPLHF,TGTGCCAGCAGCTTGGACAGGGTTAGATCACCCCTCCACTTT
few,TRBV30,NA,TRBJ2-1,CAWSWLDRDYNEQFF,TGTGCCTGGAGTTGGCTGGACAGAGACTACAATGAGCAGTTCTTC
NA,TRBV28,NA,TRBJ2-7,CASSLDSNYEQYF,TGTGCCAGCAGCCTCGACAGTAACTACGAGCAGTACTTC
NA,TRBV18,TRBD2,TRBJ2-7,CASSPGTSGAYEQYF,TGTGCCAGCTCACCCGGGACTAGCGGGGCCTACGAGCAGTACTTC
NA,TRBV6-6,NA,TRBJ1-5,CASSYYGGGSNQPQHF,TGTGCCAGCAGTTACTACGGGGGAGGCAGCAATCAGCCCCAGCATTTT
NA,TRBV6-7,NA,TRBJ2-6,CASSAGVPGGANVLTF,TGTGCCAGCAGTGCCGGCGTCCCAGGCGGGGCCAACGTCCTGACTTTC
once,TRBV7-8,NA,TRBJ2-2,CASRTENTGELFF,TGTGCCAGCCGGACAGAGAACACCGGGGAGCTGTTTTTT
NA,TRBV27,TRBD2,TRBJ2-1,CASSLSRLADTYNEQFF,TGTGCCAGCAGTTTATCTAGACTAGCGGATACCTACAATGAGCAGTTCTTC
NA,TRBV10-1,NA,TRBJ1-1,CASSESDGGGPEAFF,TGCGCCAGCAGTGAGTCAGATGGCGGCGGTCCGGAAGCTTTCTTT
NA,TRBV7-2,TRBD2,TRBJ2-7,CASSLWLAGEQYF,TGTGCCAGCAGCTTATGGCTAGCGGGAGAGCAGTACTTC
once,TRBV19,NA,TRBJ2-1,CASTHYGEQFF,TGTGCCAGTACCCACTACGGTGAGCAGTTCTTC
once,TRBV30,TRBD1,TRBJ2-1,CAWSPLGGNNNEQFF,TGTGCCTGGAGTCCCTTAGGGGGCAACAACAATGAGCAGTTCTTC
few,TRBV28,TRBD1,TRBJ1-6,CASSFRDRGGSPLHF,TGTGCCAGCAGTTTCCGTGACAGGGGTGGTTCACCCCTCCACTTT